The 28 T cell receptor beta chains reported below all come from one sample, sequenced in a study of blood T cells in healthy people across ages (dated by TCRdb to about 2015). The method was 5' RACE. Instrument on record: Illumina HiSeq 2500. A second PCR of 7 to 11 cycles was run with a J-beta primer mix and a sample-barcoded 5' primer. TCRdb reran the public reads through fastp at Q25 and MiXCR, keeping productive beta chains. Rows are combined by CDR3 protein, so each entry shows the most common genes and DNA. Across this sample there are about 700,000 distinct CDR3 sequences, with roughly 32% seen only once. The top ten clonotypes cover 15% to 17% of the sample. The sequenced sample consisted of blood. The receptors come from a woman older than 75 in good health. Donor details come from another sample of the same person, matched by shared clones.

This clonotype occurred many times. The rearrangement links TRBV15 to TRBJ2-3; D may be TRBD1 or TRBD2 (7 bases each). This CDR3 spans 15 amino acids. Germline CDR1 LNHNV, CDR2 YYDKDF (reference sequence). Trimming pared 0 bases from V and 6 bases from J, leaving 13 bases between. The CDR3 DNA is TGTGCCACCAGCAGAGATCTCCAGGGGGGGGATACGCAGTATTTT. As protein: CATSRDLQGGDTQYF.

This clonotype was observed a handful of times. This clone may be a read error of a much larger clone one base away. The chain carries TRBV6-2 or TRBV6-3 and TRBJ1-1, with 7 bases aligning to TRBD1. The length of the CDR3 is 13 residues. Germline V gene data show CDR1 as MNHEY and CDR2 as SVGEGT. CDR3 nucleotide sequence: TGTGCCTGCAGTTACTCAGGGGGCACTGAAGCTTTCTTT. As protein: CACSYSGGTEAFF.

A remark on this clonotype: One base away lies a much larger clone, so this may be a sequencing read error. The CDR3 DNA sequence: TGCAGTGCTAGCCAGGGCTGGAAAGAGCAGTTCTTC. Residues: CSASQGWKEQFF. This chain joins TRBV20-1 and TRBJ2-1; TRBD1 might be the D (5 bases). This CDR3 region has 12 residues. V dropped 3 bases and J dropped 10 bases, with 13 bases sitting between them. Germline CDR1 reads DFQATT; CDR2 reads SNEGSKA (reference sequence).

This clonotype was detected many times. The rearrangement uses TRBV9 and TRBJ2-5, with D maybe TRBD2 (6 bases). The V end lost 0 bases, the J end lost 2 bases, and 11 bases lay between the germline ends. The CDR3 is made up of 15 amino acids. The germline gives CDR1 SGDLS, CDR2 YYNGEE. The CDR3 DNA reads TGTGCCAGCAGCGTAGGGGGACTGGCACAAGAGACCCAGTACTTC. It encodes CASSVGGLAQETQYF.

This clonotype has only a few counts. V and J are TRBV7-2 and TRBJ1-6, with D possibly TRBD1 on 5 matching bases. The CDR3 has 16 amino acids. CDR1 SGHTA and CDR2 FQGNSA come from the germline V gene. V dropped 5 bases and J dropped 3 bases, with 14 bases sitting between them. The CDR3 region is CASSPQAGLYNSPLHF. DNA for the CDR3: TGTGCCAGCAGCCCGCAAGCAGGGCTCTATAATTCACCCCTCCACTTT.

This clonotype has a count of ten or more. CDR3 coding DNA: TGCAGTGCTGGGGGCACAGGGTCCTACGAGCAGTACTTC. Encoded protein: CSAGGTGSYEQYF. The chain has TRBV20-1 and TRBJ2-7, with D tentatively TRBD1 (6 bases). Germline CDR1 reads DFQATT; CDR2 reads SNEGSKA (reference sequence). Trimming shortened V by 5 bases and J by 1 base, and 12 bases separated the two germline ends. The CDR3 spans 13 residues.

This clonotype was counted at least ten times. This chain uses TRBV7-2 with TRBJ1-2; D gene uncertain. The V gene lost 5 bases and the J gene lost 0 bases, with 7 bases spanning the gap. CDR3 length: 13 residues. Germline V gene sequence: CDR1 SGHTA, CDR2 FQGNSA. CDR3 sequence (DNA): TGTGCCAGCAGCGTCAGTACTAACTATGGCTACACCTTC. It is translated as CASSVSTNYGYTF.

This clonotype has a count of ten or more. The CDR3 DNA is TGCAGTGCTCTGCCTGGACTAGATACGCAGTATTTT. Its translation is CSALPGLDTQYF. The chain is built from TRBV20-1 and TRBJ2-3; tentative D call: TRBD2 (5 bases). Germline CDR1 reads DFQATT; CDR2 reads SNEGSKA (reference sequence). The V gene lost 5 bases and the J gene lost 5 bases, with 11 bases spanning the gap. The CDR3 sequence is 12 residues long.

This sequence joins TRBV7-2 and TRBJ1-4; no definite D call. CDR1 is SGHTA and CDR2 is FQGNSA in the germline V gene. With 4 bases removed from V and 0 bases from J, the gap between germline ends came to 6 bases. The CDR3 spans 14 residues. The CDR3: CASSSGTTNEKLFF. Here the CDR3 DNA reads TGTGCCAGCAGCTCCGGGACAACTAATGAAAAACTGTTTTTT.

The V call is TRBV20-1, the J call TRBJ2-1, with 8 bases matching TRBD2. The germline CDR1 and CDR2 sequences are DFQATT and SNEGSKA (reference sequence). Trimming took 5 bases from V and 4 from J; bases not matched to a gene: 7. This CDR3 spans 14 amino acids. In nucleotides, the CDR3 is TGCAGTGCTCTTCGCGGGGGGACTTACAATGAGCAGTTCTTC. Encoded protein: CSALRGGTYNEQFF.

To note about this clonotype: A much larger clone differs by one base, so this may be a read error. This chain connects TRBV28 to TRBJ1-5, with a possible D match to TRBD1 (5 bases). V was trimmed by 5 bases and J by 6 bases, leaving 20 bases between them. Germline CDR1 reads MDHEN; CDR2 reads SYDVKM. This CDR3 has 16 residues. The CDR3 spells CASSLPGRGAGQPQHF. The CDR3, as DNA: TGTGCCAGCAGTCTCCCCGGCAGAGGGGCTGGTCAGCCCCAGCATTTT.

The CDR3 DNA is TGTGCCAGCAGCGTAAATCCTGATGAAAAACTGTTTTTT. Its translation: CASSVNPDEKLFF. The rearrangement joins TRBV9 to TRBJ1-4; D gene unclear. Germline CDR1 is SGDLS and CDR2 is YYNGEE. The CDR3 is 13 residues long. Deletions cut 1 base from V and 6 bases from J, with 7 bases between.

This clonotype has just a few counts. The V gene is TRBV4-3, the J gene TRBJ1-6; D uncertain. The ends were cut back, 0 bases at V and 10 bases at J, with 22 bases in the middle. The CDR3 extends over 18 amino acids. Germline CDR1 is LGHNA and CDR2 is YSLEER. CDR3 amino acids: CASSQEWSGSRVGSPLHF. CDR3 DNA sequence: TGCGCCAGCAGCCAAGAATGGAGTGGTTCCCGGGTCGGATCACCCCTCCACTTT.

The V gene is TRBV7-2, the J gene TRBJ1-1; maybe TRBD1 (5 bases). CDR3 size: 18 residues. Trimming left V 1 base short and J 5 bases short, with 23 bases between. Germline V lookup: CDR1 SGHTA, CDR2 FQGNSA. CDR3 in amino acids: CASSLEPPHTGVETEAFF. CDR3 DNA: TGTGCCAGCAGCTTAGAACCCCCCCATACGGGGGTAGAGACTGAAGCTTTCTTT.

This clonotype was detected a few times. This may be a read error: a much more frequent sequence differs by one nucleotide. This rearrangement joins TRBV6-6 to TRBJ2-7, with D perhaps being TRBD1 or TRBD2 (6 bases each). This CDR3 contains 14 residues. Germline values: CDR1 MNHNY, CDR2 SVGAGI (reference sequence). The CDR3 reads CASNYSGAPYEQYF. CDR3 in DNA: TGTGCCAGCAATTACTCGGGGGCCCCCTACGAGCAGTACTTC.

At least ten counts were recorded for this clonotype. In DNA, the CDR3 is TGTGCCAGCAGTTACTCGAGCGGCAGCTCACCCCTCCACTTT. Translation: CASSYSSGSSPLHF. The chain has TRBV6-6 and TRBJ1-6; the D is unclear. The germline V gene encodes CDR1 MNHNY and CDR2 SVGAGI (reference sequence). The CDR3 runs 14 residues. The V and J ends lost 0 bases and 10 bases respectively, with 10 bases between them.

V is TRBV29-1 and J is TRBJ2-7; the D is unclear. The V gene lost 5 bases and the J gene lost 2 bases, with 7 bases spanning the gap. The CDR3 covers 11 residues. The germline CDR1 and CDR2 sequences are SQVTM and ANQGSEA. The CDR3 sequence is CSVLETYEQYF. CDR3 in DNA: TGCAGCGTTCTGGAGACCTACGAGCAGTACTTC.

This clonotype was detected once. This sequence may be a read error, since a much larger clone differs from it by one base. V and J are TRBV3-1 and TRBJ2-1; 11 bases are shared with TRBD2. CDR3 length: 16 residues. CDR1 and CDR2 (germline): LGHDT, YNNKEL (reference sequence). The CDR3 DNA sequence: TGTACCAGCAGCCAAGGGTTAGCGGGGGGGCAGGATGAGCAGTTCTTC. This codes for CTSSQGLAGGQDEQFF.

V usage is TRBV20-1 and J usage is TRBJ1-1; D is perhaps TRBD1 (5 bases). The germline gives CDR1 DFQATT, CDR2 SNEGSKA (reference sequence). V dropped 4 bases and J dropped 1 base, with 7 bases sitting between them. The CDR3 totals 12 residues. The CDR3 here is CSAIGTNTEAFF. CDR3 DNA sequence: TGCAGTGCTATCGGGACGAACACTGAAGCTTTCTTT.

The table lists this clonotype with many counts. This sequence joins TRBV6-1 and TRBJ1-2; a possible D gene is TRBD1 (6 bases). This CDR3 is built from 13 residues. Trimming took 3 bases from V and 8 from J, leaving 13 bases between them. Germline-derived CDR1 and CDR2 are MNHNS and SASEGT. The CDR3 region is CASSEIRGGGYTF. The CDR3 DNA reads as TGTGCCAGCAGTGAGATCAGGGGTGGCGGCTACACCTTC.

This clonotype came up many times. Just one base apart from a much larger clone, this may be a read error. The V and J genes are TRBV30 and TRBJ2-7, with TRBD1 matching 8 bases. Germline V lookup: CDR1 GTSNPN, CDR2 SVGIG (reference sequence). This CDR3 contains 14 residues. The trim removed 1 base at V and 3 bases at J, leaving 5 bases unmatched. CDR3 in amino acids: CAWSGSRGRYEQYF. CDR3 coding DNA: TGTGCCTGGAGTGGGTCCAGGGGGCGCTACGAGCAGTACTTC.

The V call is TRBV10-1, the J call TRBJ2-1; D uncertain. Germline loops: CDR1 WNHNN, CDR2 SYGVQD (reference sequence). Trimming removed 3 bases at V and 7 bases at J, with 10 bases between. The CDR3 consists of 13 residues. The CDR3 loop is CASSDSTRNEQFF. CDR3 DNA sequence: TGCGCCAGCAGTGACTCTACACGGAATGAGCAGTTCTTC.

This clonotype was counted a few times. J is TRBJ1-6 and V is TRBV18, with no clear D. V was clipped by 2 bases and J by 0 bases, with 11 bases between them. The V gene's germline CDR1 is KGHSH and CDR2 LQKENI. This CDR3 spans 17 amino acids. CDR3 DNA: TGTGCCAGCTCACCATTCCCGGGGAGCTCCTATAATTCACCCCTCCACTTT. Its protein is CASSPFPGSSYNSPLHF.

This clonotype was seen repeatedly, ten times or more. The CDR3 DNA reads as TGTGCCAGCAGCTTAGACGGGGTTTCCTACGAGCAGTACTTC. This sequence encodes CASSLDGVSYEQYF. This sequence joins TRBV7-2 and TRBJ2-7, with TRBD2 as a possible D gene (5 bases). The V gene lost 1 base and the J gene lost 1 base, with 8 bases spanning the gap. CDR1 is SGHTA and CDR2 is FQGNSA in the germline V gene. The CDR3 is 14 amino acids.

J is TRBJ2-7 and V is TRBV3-1; 10 bases agree with TRBD2. The CDR3 runs to 18 residues. The V and J ends lost 0 bases and 7 bases, in that order; junction bases with no gene match: 15. Per germline, CDR1 LGHDT and CDR2 YNNKEL (reference sequence). Written as DNA, the CDR3 is TGTGCCAGCAGCCAAGATGGGACGAGCGGGGGGGTATACAATGAGCAGTACTTC. Its translation is CASSQDGTSGGVYNEQYF.

This clonotype was recorded many times. The chain has TRBV6-5 and TRBJ1-2; D ambiguous. From germline, CDR1 is MNHEY and CDR2 SVGAGI. V lost 0 bases, J lost 6 bases, and 14 bases lay in between. The CDR3 has 15 amino acids. CDR3 amino acids: CASSYSLGLVDGYTF. CDR3 DNA sequence: TGTGCCAGCAGTTACTCCTTAGGGTTAGTCGATGGCTACACCTTC.

In this sample, this clonotype turned up many times. The V call is TRBV20-1, the J call TRBJ2-5; TRBD1 matches 7 bases. V was pared by 6 bases and J by 5 bases, with 9 bases of the junction left unmatched. CDR3 length: 13 amino acids. From germline, CDR1 is DFQATT and CDR2 SNEGSKA (reference sequence). The CDR3 DNA is TGCAGTGCAAATTCCGGGACAGCCGAGACCCAGTACTTC. Its protein is CSANSGTAETQYF.

This clonotype was observed a handful of times. A single base separates this from a much larger clone, so it may be a read error. The chain uses TRBV20-1 and TRBJ2-7; a possible D gene is TRBD2 (6 bases). Matching the DNA end better, TRBJ2-5 makes the J call doubtful. The germline V gene has CDR1 DFQATT and CDR2 SNEGSKA (reference sequence). CDR3 size: 13 residues. This CDR3 is CSARSGVLGTQYF. The CDR3 bases are TGCAGTGCTAGGTCGGGGGTTCTGGGGACCCAGTACTTC.